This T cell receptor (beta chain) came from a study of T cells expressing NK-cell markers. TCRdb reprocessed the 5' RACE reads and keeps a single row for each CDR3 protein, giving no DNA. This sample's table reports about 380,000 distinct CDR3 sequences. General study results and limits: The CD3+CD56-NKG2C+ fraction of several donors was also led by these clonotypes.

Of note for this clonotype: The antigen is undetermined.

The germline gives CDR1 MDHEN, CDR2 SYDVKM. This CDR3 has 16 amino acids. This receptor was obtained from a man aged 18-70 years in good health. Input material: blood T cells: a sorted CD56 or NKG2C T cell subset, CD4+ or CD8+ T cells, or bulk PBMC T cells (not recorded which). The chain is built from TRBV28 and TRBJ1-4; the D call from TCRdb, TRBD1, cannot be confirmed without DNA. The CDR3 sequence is CASRAGDGATNEKLFF.